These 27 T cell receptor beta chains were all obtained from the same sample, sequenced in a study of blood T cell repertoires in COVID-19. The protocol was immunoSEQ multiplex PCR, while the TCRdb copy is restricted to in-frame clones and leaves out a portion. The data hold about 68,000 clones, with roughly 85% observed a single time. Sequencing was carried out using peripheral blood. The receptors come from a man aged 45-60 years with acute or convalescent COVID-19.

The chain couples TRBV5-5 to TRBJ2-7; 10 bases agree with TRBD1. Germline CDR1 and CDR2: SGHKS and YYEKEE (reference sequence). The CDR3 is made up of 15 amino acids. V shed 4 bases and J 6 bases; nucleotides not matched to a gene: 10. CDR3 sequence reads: CASSGGTGEASEQYF. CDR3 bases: TGTGCCAGCAGCGGTGGGACAGGGGAGGCTTCCGAGCAGTACTTC.

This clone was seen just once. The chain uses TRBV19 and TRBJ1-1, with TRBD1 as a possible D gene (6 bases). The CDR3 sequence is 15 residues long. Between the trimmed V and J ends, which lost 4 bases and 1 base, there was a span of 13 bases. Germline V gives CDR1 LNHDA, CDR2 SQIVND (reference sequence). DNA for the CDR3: TGTGCCAGTAGTACCCCGGGACATCCGAACACTGAAGCTTTCTTT. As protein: CASSTPGHPNTEAFF.

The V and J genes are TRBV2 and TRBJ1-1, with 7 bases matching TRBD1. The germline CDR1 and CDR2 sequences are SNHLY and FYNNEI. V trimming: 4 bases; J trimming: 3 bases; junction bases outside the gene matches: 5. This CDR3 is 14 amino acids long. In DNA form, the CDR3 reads TGTGCCAGCAGTGCCCAGGGGGTAGACACTGAAGCTTTCTTT. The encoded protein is CASSAQGVDTEAFF.

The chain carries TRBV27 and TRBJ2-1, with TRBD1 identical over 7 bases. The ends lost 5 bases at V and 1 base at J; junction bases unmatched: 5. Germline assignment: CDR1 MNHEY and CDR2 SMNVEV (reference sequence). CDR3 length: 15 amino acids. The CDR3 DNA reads TGTGCCAGCAGTGGGCAGACAGGGTCCTACAATGAGCAGTTCTTC. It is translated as CASSGQTGSYNEQFF.

The CDR3 coding sequence is TGTGCCAGCAGCTGGGAGGGCCTGGGCTATGGCTACACCTTC. It yields the protein CASSWEGLGYGYTF. J is TRBJ1-2 and V is TRBV5-4; D not certain. V lost 3 bases and J 4 bases, leaving 13 bases between the germline ends. CDR3 length equals 14 residues. Germline-derived CDR1 and CDR2 are SGHNT and YYREEE (reference sequence). Supplemented by reference TRBV5-4 and TRBJ1-2, the full variable domain reads ETGVTQSPTHLIKTRGQQVTLRCSSQSGHNTVSWYQQALGQGPQFIFQYYREEENGRGNFPPRFSGLQFPNYSSELNVNALELDDSALYLCASSWEGLGYGYTFGSGTRLTVV.

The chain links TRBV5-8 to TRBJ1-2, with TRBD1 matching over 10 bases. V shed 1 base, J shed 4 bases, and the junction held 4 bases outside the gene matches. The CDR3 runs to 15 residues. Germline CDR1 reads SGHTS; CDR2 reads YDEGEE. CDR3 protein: CASSLRDRGFYGYTF. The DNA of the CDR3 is TGTGCCAGCAGCTTGAGGGACAGGGGATTCTATGGCTACACCTTC.

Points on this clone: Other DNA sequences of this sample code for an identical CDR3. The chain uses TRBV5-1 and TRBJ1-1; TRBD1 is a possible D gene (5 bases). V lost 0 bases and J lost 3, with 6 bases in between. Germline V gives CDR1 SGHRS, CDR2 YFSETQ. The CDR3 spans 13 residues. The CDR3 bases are TGCGCCAGCAGCTTGGCGGGGGACACTGAAGCTTTCTTT. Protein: CASSLAGDTEAFF.

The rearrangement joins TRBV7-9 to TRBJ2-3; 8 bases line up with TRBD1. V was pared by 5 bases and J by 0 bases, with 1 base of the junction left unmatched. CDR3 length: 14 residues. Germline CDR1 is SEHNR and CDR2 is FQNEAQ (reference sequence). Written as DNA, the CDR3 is TGTGCCAGCAGCCGGACAGGGAGCACAGATACGCAGTATTTT. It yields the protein CASSRTGSTDTQYF. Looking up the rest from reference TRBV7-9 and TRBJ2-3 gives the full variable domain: DTGVSQNPRHKITKRGQNVTFRCDPISEHNRLYWYRQTLGQGPEFLTYFQNEAQLEKSRLLSDRFSAERPKGSFSTLEIQRTEQGDSAMYLCASSRTGSTDTQYFGPGTRLTVL.

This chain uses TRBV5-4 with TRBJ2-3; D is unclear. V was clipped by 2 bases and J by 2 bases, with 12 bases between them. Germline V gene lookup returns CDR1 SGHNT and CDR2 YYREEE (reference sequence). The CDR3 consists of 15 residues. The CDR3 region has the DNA TGTGCCAGCAGCTTAAAGCTATCCTACACAGATACGCAGTATTTT. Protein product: CASSLKLSYTDTQYF.

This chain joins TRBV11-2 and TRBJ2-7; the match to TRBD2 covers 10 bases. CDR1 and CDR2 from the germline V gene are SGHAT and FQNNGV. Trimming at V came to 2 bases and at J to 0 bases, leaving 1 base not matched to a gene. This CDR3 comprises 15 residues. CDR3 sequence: CASSLSSGGSYEQYV. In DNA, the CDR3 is TGTGCCAGCAGCTTATCTAGCGGGGGCTCCTACGAGCAGTACGTC.

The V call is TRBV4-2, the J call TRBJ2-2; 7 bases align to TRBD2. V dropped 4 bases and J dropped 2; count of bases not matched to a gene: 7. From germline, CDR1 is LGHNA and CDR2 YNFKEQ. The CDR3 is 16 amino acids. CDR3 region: CASSPWASGNTGELFF. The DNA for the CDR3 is TGTGCCAGCAGCCCCTGGGCTAGCGGAAACACCGGGGAGCTGTTTTTT.

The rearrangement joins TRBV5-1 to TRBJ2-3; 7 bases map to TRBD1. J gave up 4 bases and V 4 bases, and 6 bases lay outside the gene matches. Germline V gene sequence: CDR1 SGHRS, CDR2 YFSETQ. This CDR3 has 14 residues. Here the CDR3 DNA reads TGCGCCAGCAGCCACGACACAGGGGCAGATACGCAGTATTTT. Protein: CASSHDTGADTQYF.

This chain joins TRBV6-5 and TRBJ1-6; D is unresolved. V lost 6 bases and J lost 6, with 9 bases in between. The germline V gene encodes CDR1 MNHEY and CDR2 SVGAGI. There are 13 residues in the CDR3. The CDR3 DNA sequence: TGTGCCAGCAGAGACATGTTTAATTCACCCCTCCACTTT. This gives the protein CASRDMFNSPLHF.

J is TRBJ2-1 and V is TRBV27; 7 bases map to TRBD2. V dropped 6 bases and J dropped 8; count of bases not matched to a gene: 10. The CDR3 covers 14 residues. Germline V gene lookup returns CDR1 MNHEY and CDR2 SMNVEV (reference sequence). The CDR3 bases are TGTGCCAGCAGAGCTAACGGGGGGACCGATGAGCAGTTCTTC. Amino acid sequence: CASRANGGTDEQFF.

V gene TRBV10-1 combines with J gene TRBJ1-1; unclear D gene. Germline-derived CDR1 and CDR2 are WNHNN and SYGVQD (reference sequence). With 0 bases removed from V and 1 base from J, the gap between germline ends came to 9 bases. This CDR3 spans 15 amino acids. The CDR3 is CASSESNAGNTEAFF. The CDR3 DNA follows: TGCGCCAGCAGTGAGTCGAATGCCGGGAACACTGAAGCTTTCTTT.

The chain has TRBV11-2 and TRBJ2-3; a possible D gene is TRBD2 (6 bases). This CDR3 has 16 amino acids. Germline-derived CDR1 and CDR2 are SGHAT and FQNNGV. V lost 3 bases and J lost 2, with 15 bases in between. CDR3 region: CASSFWRVNDTDTQYF. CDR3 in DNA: TGTGCCAGCAGCTTTTGGAGGGTCAATGACACAGATACGCAGTATTTT.

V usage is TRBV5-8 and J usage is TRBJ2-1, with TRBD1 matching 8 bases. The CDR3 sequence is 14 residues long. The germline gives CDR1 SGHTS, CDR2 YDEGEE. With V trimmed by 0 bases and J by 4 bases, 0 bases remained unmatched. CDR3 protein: CASSLGQGYNEQFF. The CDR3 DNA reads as TGTGCCAGCAGCTTGGGACAGGGGTACAATGAGCAGTTCTTC.

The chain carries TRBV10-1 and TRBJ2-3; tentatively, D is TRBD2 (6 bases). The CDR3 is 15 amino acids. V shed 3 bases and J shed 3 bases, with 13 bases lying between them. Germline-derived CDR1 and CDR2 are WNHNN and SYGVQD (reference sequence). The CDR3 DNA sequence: TGCGCCAGCAGTGATTGGCAGGGAGGTACAGATACGCAGTATTTT. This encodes CASSDWQGGTDTQYF.

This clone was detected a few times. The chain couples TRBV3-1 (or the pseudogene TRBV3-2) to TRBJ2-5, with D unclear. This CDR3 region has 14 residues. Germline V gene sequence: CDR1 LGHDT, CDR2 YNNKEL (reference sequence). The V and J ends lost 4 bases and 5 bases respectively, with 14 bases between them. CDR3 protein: CASSPTTSSETQYF. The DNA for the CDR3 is TGTGCCAGCAGCCCTACTACCTCTTCGGAGACCCAGTACTTC.

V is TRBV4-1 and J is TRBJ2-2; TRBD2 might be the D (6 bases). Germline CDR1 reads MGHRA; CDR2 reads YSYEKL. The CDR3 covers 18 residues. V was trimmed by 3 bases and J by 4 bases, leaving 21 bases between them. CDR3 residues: CASSQNPQREVGTGELFF. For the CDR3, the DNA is TGCGCCAGCAGCCAGAATCCCCAGAGGGAGGTTGGCACCGGGGAGCTGTTTTTT.

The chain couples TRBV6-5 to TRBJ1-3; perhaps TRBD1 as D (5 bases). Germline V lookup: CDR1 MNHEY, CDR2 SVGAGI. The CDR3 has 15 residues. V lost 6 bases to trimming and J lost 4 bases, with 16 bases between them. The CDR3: CASRPWGESGNTIYF. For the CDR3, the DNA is TGTGCCAGCAGGCCCTGGGGGGAGTCCGGAAACACCATATATTTT.

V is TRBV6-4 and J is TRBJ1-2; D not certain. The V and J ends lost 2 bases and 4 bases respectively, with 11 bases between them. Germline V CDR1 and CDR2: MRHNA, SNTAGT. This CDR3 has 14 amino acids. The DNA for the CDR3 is TGTGCCAGCAGTGACCGGGAGGCGAGCTATGGCTACACCTTC. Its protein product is CASSDREASYGYTF.

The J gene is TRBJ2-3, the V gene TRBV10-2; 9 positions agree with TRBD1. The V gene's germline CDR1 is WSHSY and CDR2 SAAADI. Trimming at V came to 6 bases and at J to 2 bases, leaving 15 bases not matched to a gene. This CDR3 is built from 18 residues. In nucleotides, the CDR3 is TGCGCCAGCAGCGGGACAGGGATGTATCGGGGGGCCACAGATACGCAGTATTTT. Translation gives CASSGTGMYRGATDTQYF.

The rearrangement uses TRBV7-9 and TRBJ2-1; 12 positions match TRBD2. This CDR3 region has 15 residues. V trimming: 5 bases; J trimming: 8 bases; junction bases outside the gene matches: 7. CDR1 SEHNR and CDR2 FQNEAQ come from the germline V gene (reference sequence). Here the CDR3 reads CASSPLAGGGHEQFF. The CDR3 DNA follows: TGTGCCAGCAGCCCCCTAGCGGGGGGGGGTCATGAGCAGTTCTTC.

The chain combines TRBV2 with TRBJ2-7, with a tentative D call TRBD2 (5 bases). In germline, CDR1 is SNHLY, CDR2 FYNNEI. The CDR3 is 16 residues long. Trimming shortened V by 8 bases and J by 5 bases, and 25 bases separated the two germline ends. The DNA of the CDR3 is TGTGCCAGCGTGGGTGGTCTGGGTTCCCGGAGGAACGAGCAGTACGTC. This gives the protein CASVGGLGSRRNEQYV.

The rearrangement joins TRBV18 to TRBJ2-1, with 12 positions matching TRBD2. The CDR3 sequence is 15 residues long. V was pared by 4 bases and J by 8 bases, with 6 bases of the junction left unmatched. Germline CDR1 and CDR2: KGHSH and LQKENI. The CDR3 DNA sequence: TGTGCCAGCTCACGTCGGACTAGCGGGGTTGATGAGCAGTTCTTC. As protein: CASSRRTSGVDEQFF.

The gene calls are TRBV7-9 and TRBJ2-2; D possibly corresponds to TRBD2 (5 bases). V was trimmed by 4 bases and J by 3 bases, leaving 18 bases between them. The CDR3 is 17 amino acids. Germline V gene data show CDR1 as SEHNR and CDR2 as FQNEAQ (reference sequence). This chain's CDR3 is CASSSNKDFRDTGELFF. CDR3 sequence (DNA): TGTGCCAGCAGCTCGAACAAGGACTTCCGAGACACCGGGGAGCTGTTTTTT.